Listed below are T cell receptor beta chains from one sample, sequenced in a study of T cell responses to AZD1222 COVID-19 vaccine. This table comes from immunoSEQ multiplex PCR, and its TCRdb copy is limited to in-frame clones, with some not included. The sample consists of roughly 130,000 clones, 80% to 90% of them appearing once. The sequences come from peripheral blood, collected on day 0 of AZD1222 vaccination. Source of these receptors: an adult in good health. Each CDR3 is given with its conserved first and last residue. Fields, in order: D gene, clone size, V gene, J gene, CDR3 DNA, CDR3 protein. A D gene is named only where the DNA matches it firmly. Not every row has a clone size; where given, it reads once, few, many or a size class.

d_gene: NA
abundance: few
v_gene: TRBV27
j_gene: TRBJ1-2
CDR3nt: TGTGCCAGTAAAACAACCAGGGATGTCTATGGCTACACCTTC
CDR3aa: CASKTTRDVYGYTF

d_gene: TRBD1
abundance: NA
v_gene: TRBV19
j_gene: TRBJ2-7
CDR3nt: TGTGCCAGTAGTATTCTCCAGGGGGCTGACGAGCAGTACTTC
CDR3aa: CASSILQGADEQYF

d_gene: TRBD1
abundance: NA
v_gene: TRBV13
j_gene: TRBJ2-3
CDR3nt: TGTGCCAGCAGCCCCCGGGACAGGGGACATGATACGCAGTATTTT
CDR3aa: CASSPRDRGHDTQYF

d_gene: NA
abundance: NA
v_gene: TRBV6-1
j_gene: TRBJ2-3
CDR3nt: TGTGCCAGCAGTGAATGGGGAGCGGTAACTACGCAGTATTTT
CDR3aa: CASSEWGAVTTQYF

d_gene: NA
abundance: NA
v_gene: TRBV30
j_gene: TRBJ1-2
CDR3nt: TGTGCCTGGAGTGTAGCCAGCAACTATGGCCACACCTTC
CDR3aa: CAWSVASNYGHTF

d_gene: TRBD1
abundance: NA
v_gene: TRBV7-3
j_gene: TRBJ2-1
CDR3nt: TGTGCCAGCGGACAGGGGGCATACAATGAGCAGTTCTTC
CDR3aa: CASGQGAYNEQFF

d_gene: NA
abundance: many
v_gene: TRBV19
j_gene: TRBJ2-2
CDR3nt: TGTGCCAGTAGTATCTCTTCAGTAACCGGGGAGCTGTTTTTT
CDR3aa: CASSISSVTGELFF

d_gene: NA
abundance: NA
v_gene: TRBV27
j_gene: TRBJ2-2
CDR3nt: TGTGCCAGCACCCGGTTCCCCGGGGAGCTGTTTTTT
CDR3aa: CASTRFPGELFF

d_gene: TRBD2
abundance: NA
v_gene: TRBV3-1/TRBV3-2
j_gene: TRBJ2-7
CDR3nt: TGTGCCAGCACCGGGACTAGCGGGAGTAGCGAGCAGTACTTC
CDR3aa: CASTGTSGSSEQYF

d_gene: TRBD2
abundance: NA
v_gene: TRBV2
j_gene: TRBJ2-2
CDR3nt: TGTGCCAGCAAAATGAGCGGGGGTAACACCGGGGAGCTGTTTTTT
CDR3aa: CASKMSGGNTGELFF

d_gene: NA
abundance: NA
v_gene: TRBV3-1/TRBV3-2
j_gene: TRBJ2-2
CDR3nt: TGTGCCAGCAGCCAAGTCGGGACGCACGGGGAGCTGTTTTTT
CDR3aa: CASSQVGTHGELFF

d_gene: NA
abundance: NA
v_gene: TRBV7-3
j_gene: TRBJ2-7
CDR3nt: TGTGCCAGCAGCTTAACCCCCCGGGGGTCCTACGAGCAGTACTTC
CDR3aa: CASSLTPRGSYEQYF

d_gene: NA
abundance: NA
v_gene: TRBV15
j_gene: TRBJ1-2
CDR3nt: TGTGCCACCAGCAGAGATCTTGACAGCTATGGCTACACCTTC
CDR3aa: CATSRDLDSYGYTF